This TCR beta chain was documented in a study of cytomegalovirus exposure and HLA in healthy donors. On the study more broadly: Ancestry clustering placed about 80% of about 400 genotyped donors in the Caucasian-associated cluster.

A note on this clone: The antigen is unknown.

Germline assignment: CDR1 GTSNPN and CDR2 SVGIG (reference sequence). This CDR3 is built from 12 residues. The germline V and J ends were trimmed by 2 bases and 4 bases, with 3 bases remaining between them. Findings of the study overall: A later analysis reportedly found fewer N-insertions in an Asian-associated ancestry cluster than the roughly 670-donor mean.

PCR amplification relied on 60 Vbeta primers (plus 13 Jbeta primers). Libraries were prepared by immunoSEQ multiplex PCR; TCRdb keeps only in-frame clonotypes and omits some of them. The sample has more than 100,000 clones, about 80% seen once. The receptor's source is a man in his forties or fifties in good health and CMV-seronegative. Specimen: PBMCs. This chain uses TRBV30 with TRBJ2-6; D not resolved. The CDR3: CAWSLGANVLTF. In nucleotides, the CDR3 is TGTGCCTGGAGTCTGGGGGCCAACGTCCTGACTTTC.